Presented here are 10 T cell receptor beta chains from one specimen sequenced in a study of T-cell reconstitution after alpha-beta-depleted transplantation in children. TCRbeta library construction was performed incorporating unique molecular identifiers. TCRdb passed the PCR reads through MiXCR, listing each CDR3 protein once. This table holds some 350,000 distinct CDR3 sequences, 9% to 12% found once. The sample consisted of PBMCs from the stem cell graft donor, taken from the stem cell graft. These receptors all stem from a human donor who donated a stem cell graft to a child with acute lymphoblastic leukemia.

This clonotype has only a few counts. J is TRBJ2-1 and V is TRBV6-5; the match to TRBD2 covers 8 bases. The CDR3 length is 14 residues. The ends lost 2 bases at V and 6 bases at J; junction bases unmatched: 3. Germline V CDR1 and CDR2: MNHEY, SVGAGI. As DNA, the CDR3 is TGTGCCAGCAGTTACCGGACTAGCCTCAATGAGCAGTTCTTC. Translated: CASSYRTSLNEQFF.

The chain carries TRBV7-6 and TRBJ2-1; the match to TRBD2 covers 15 bases. This CDR3 is built from 18 residues. Germline lookup yields CDR1 SGHVS and CDR2 FNYEAQ. Trimming removed 2 bases from V and 5 bases from J; junction bases left unmatched: 7. The CDR3 loop reads CASSLPGTSGRFNNEQFF. Written as DNA, the CDR3 is TGTGCCAGCAGCTTACCCGGGACTAGCGGGAGGTTCAACAATGAGCAGTTCTTC.

This sequence joins TRBV6-2 or TRBV6-3 and TRBJ2-3, with D possibly being TRBD1 (6 bases). This CDR3 has 19 amino acids. Per germline, CDR1 MNHEY and CDR2 SVGEGT. The ends were cut back, 2 bases at V and 2 bases at J, with 23 bases in the middle. The CDR3 protein is CASSYGGQPFTSDTDTQYF. CDR3 bases: TGTGCCAGCAGTTACGGAGGACAGCCCTTTACGTCGGACACAGATACGCAGTATTTT.

The chain has TRBV6-5 and TRBJ1-2; the D gene is possibly TRBD1 (6 bases). Trimming pared 4 bases from V and 7 bases from J, leaving 19 bases between. This CDR3 is built from 15 residues. Germline V gives CDR1 MNHEY, CDR2 SVGAGI. This CDR3 is CASSSMTGGGFGYTF. The CDR3 DNA reads as TGTGCCAGCAGTTCCATGACAGGCGGCGGATTTGGCTACACCTTC.

The chain joins TRBV5-1 to TRBJ2-1, with D possibly being TRBD2 (6 bases). The CDR3 is 16 amino acids. Germline CDR1 is SGHRS and CDR2 is YFSETQ. Trimming shortened V by 0 bases and J by 5 bases, and 15 bases separated the two germline ends. The CDR3 DNA is TGCGCCAGCAGCTTGGGAGCGGGCGGGCTAGACAATGAGCAGTTCTTC. This encodes CASSLGAGGLDNEQFF. The complete variable domain, with remaining parts taken from reference TRBV5-1 and TRBJ2-1, reads KAGVTQTPRYLIKTRGQQVTLSCSPISGHRSVSWYQQTPGQGLQFLFEYFSETQRNKGNFPGRFSGRQFSNSRSEMNVSTLELGDSALYLCASSLGAGGLDNEQFFGPGTRLTVL.

V usage is TRBV5-1 and J usage is TRBJ2-5; unclear D gene. The CDR3 totals 14 residues. Germline V gene sequence: CDR1 SGHRS, CDR2 YFSETQ. V lost 0 bases, J lost 1 base, and 7 bases lay in between. The CDR3 coding sequence is TGCGCCAGCAGCTTGGGGGTCAGCCAAGAGACCCAGTACTTC. As protein: CASSLGVSQETQYF.

Turning to this clonotype: The germline gene is not matched at one end of the junction; a read error may be the cause. V usage is TRBV7-6 and J usage is TRBJ2-7; the match to TRBD1 covers 8 bases. Germline V CDR1 and CDR2: SGHVS, FNYEAQ. The CDR3 totals 13 residues. The CDR3 DNA follows: TGTGCTAGCAGCAAGACAGGGGCGGCCGAGCAGTACTTC. This gives the protein CASSKTGAAEQYF. The full variable domain, with the rest looked up from reference TRBV7-6 and TRBJ2-7, is GAGVSQSPRYKVTKRGQDVALRCDPISGHVSLYWYRQALGQGPEFLTYFNYEAQQDKSGLPNDRFSAERPEGSISTLTIQRTEQRDSAMYRCASSKTGAAEQYFGPGTRLTVT.

The genes are TRBV5-1 and TRBJ2-1; TRBD2 aligns across 7 bases. Germline assignment: CDR1 SGHRS and CDR2 YFSETQ. Germline trimming cut 2 bases from V and 9 bases from J; bases unmatched to any gene: 8. The CDR3 has 14 amino acids. DNA for the CDR3: TGCGCCAGCAGCTTCGAGTCTCTAGCGGCTGAGCAGTTCTTC. Translation gives CASSFESLAAEQFF.

The chain links TRBV12-3 or TRBV12-4 to TRBJ1-2; D not certain. The CDR3 sequence is 15 residues long. Trimming removed 3 bases from V and 0 bases from J, with 11 bases in between. The CDR3, as DNA: TGTGCCAGCAGTTTTTTCAGCCCTTCTAACTATGGCTACACCTTC. It yields the protein CASSFFSPSNYGYTF.

This clonotype has only a few counts. The chain combines TRBV20-1 with TRBJ2-1; D call uncertain. V was pared by 5 bases and J by 10 bases, with 21 bases between. The CDR3 contains 14 residues. CDR1 is DFQATT and CDR2 is SNEGSKA in the germline V gene (reference sequence). The CDR3 loop is CSARVVTSQREQFF. CDR3 nucleotides: TGCAGTGCTCGGGTAGTCACCTCCCAACGGGAGCAGTTCTTC.